This T cell receptor beta chain is drawn from a study of response to subunit inactivated influenza vaccine. TCRdb fed the RT-PCR reads into MiXCR, producing one record per CDR3 protein. The sample includes about 520,000 distinct CDR3 sequences, around 25% seen only once; the top ten take around 2%. The sample was CD4+ T cells sorted from PBMCs, taken approximately 5 days after vaccination. The TCR was taken from a man aged 45-65 years who received an inactivated influenza vaccine.

In DNA, the CDR3 is TGTGCCAGCAGCCTGGGGCTAGTAGACTCCTACGAGCAGTACTTC. It yields the protein CASSLGLVDSYEQYF. J is TRBJ2-7 and V is TRBV7-2; a possible D gene is TRBD1 (5 bases). Per the germline V gene, CDR1 is SGHTA and CDR2 is FQGNSA. The CDR3 is 15 amino acids. V was shortened by 5 bases and J by 0 bases, with 14 bases between the two germline ends.